This TCR beta chain derives from a study of radiotherapy plus CTLA-4 blockade in lung cancer. Overall study context: About 17% of enrolled patients responded objectively, and approximately 34% had disease control. Study-wide points: After treatment with radiotherapy plus ipilimumab, TCR clones that came from the tumor expanded in blood. Reportedly, early blood T cell clone dynamics best predicted response, with interferon-beta.

Turning to this clone: The antigen is unknown.

In chemo-refractory metastatic non-small-cell lung cancer, patients got ipilimumab CTLA-4 blockade together with focal radiation. TCRdb's table, derived via immunoSEQ multiplex PCR, lists solely in-frame clones and lacks some. The sample holds approximately 100,000 clones, 75% to 85% seen once. The sequenced sample was peripheral blood, obtained from a patient treated with radiotherapy plus ipilimumab. This clonotype was obtained from a human donor with non-small cell lung cancer who had a partial response to radiotherapy plus ipilimumab.

CDR3 amino acids: CSVGQGWGMNTEAFF. As DNA, the CDR3 is TGCAGCGTCGGACAGGGATGGGGGATGAACACTGAAGCTTTCTTT. The chain links TRBV29-1 to TRBJ1-1; 8 bases agree with TRBD1. The germline gives CDR1 SQVTM, CDR2 ANQGSEA. CDR3 length: 15 amino acids. V lost 6 bases and J lost 0; bases outside the gene matches: 9.